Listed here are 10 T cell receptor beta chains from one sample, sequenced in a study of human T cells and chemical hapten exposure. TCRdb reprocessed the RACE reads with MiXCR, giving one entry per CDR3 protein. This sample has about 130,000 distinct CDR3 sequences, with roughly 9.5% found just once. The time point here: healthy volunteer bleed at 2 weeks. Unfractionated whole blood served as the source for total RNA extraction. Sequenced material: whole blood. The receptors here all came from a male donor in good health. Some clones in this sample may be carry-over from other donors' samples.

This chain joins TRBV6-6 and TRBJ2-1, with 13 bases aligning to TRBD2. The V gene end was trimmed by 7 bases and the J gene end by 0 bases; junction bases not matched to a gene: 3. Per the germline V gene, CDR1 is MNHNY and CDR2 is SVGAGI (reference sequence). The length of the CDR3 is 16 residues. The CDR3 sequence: CASMTSGGSSYNEQFF. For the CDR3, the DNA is TGTGCCAGCATGACTAGCGGGGGGAGCTCCTACAATGAGCAGTTCTTC.

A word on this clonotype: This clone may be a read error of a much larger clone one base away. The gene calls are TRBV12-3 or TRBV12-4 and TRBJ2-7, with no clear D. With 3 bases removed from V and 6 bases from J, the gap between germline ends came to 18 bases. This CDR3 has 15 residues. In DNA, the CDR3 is TGTGCCAGCAGTTTCGAAGCGACGGACCCCTGCGAGCAGTACTTC. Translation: CASSFEATDPCEQYF.

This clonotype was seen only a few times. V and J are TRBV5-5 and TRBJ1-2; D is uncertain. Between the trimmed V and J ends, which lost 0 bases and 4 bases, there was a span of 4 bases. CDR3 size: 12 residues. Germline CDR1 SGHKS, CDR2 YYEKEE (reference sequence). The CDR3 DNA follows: TGTGCCAGCAGCTTGGAGGTCTATGGCTACACCTTC. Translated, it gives CASSLEVYGYTF.

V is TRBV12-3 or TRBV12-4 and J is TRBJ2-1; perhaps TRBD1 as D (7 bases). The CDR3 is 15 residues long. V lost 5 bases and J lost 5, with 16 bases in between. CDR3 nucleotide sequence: TGTGCCAGCAGTCCTTTTGGCGGGACAGACAATGAGCAGTTCTTC. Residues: CASSPFGGTDNEQFF.

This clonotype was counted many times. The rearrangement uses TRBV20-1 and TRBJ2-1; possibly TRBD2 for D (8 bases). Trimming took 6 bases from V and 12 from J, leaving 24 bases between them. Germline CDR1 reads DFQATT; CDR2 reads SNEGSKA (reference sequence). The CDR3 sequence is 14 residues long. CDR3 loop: CSAKSGGGEGVQFF. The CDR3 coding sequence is TGCAGTGCGAAGTCGGGAGGGGGCGAAGGGGTGCAGTTCTTC.

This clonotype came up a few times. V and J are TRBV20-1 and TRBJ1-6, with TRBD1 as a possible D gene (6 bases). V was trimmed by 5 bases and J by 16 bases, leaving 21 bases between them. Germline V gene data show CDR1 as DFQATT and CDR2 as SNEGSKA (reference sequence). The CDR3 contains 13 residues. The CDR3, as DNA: TGCAGTGCTCCCGGGGGGGCCCATCGCGCGCTCCACTTT. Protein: CSAPGGAHRALHF.

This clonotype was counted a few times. CDR3 in amino acids: CASSGYLAVGNEQFF. The CDR3 DNA follows: TGTGCCAGCAGCGGATATCTAGCGGTTGGAAATGAGCAGTTCTTC. The chain recombines TRBV9 with TRBJ2-1; TRBD2 aligns across 7 bases. Germline values: CDR1 SGDLS, CDR2 YYNGEE. The CDR3 has 15 residues. Trimming removed 3 bases from V and 7 bases from J; junction bases left unmatched: 10.

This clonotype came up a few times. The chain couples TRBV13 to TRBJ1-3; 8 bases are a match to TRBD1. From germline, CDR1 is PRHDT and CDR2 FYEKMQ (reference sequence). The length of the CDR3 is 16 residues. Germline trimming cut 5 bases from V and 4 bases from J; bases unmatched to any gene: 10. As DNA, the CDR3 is TGTGCCAGCAGCCTTACAGGGGGATTGCTAGGAAACACCATATATTTT. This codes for CASSLTGGLLGNTIYF.

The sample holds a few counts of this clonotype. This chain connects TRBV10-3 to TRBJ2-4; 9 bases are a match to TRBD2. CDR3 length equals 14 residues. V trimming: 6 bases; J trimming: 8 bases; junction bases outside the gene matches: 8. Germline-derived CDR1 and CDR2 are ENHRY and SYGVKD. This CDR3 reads CAISGAGGGDIQYF. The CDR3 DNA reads TGTGCCATCAGCGGAGCGGGGGGAGGGGACATTCAGTACTTC.

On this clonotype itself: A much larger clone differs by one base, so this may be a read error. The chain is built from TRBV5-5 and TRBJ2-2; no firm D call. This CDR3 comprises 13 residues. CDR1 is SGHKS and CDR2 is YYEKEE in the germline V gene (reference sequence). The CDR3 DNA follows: TGTGTCAGCAGCCCCCCCAGGACCGGGGAGCTGTTTTTT. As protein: CVSSPPRTGELFF.